Below are 27 T cell receptor beta chains sequenced from a single sample in a study of cytomegalovirus exposure and HLA in healthy donors. It was with 60 Vbeta and 13 Jbeta primers that the PCR ran. Sequencing used immunoSEQ multiplex PCR; TCRdb keeps in-frame clones, though not all of them. This sample has about 160,000 clones, with 70% to 80% found just once. Sequencing input: PBMCs. These receptors were obtained from a man in his fifties or sixties in good health and CMV-seropositive.

The genes are TRBV5-1 and TRBJ2-3; 11 nucleotides match TRBD2. Germline V gives CDR1 SGHRS, CDR2 YFSETQ. V lost 0 bases to trimming and J lost 6 bases; unmatched junction nucleotides: 6. CDR3 length: 16 residues. CDR3 coding DNA: TGCGCCAGCAGCTTGGCTAGCGGGGGGCTCAGGGATACGCAGTATTTT. Its protein is CASSLASGGLRDTQYF.

V gene TRBV7-2 combines with J gene TRBJ2-7, with TRBD1 matching 7 bases. CDR3 length: 14 residues. J was trimmed by 4 bases and V by 4 bases; bases with no gene match: 7. CDR1 is SGHTA and CDR2 is FQGNSA in the germline V gene. In DNA form, the CDR3 reads TGTGCCAGCAGCTCCCGACAGGGTGGGTACGAGCAGTACTTC. Protein product: CASSSRQGGYEQYF.

This chain links TRBV5-3 with TRBJ2-7; TRBD1 might be the D (6 bases). TRBV5-3 is noted as an ORF with a role that remains uncertain. The CDR3 spans 15 residues. Between the trimmed V and J ends, which lost 0 bases and 5 bases, there was a span of 15 bases. CDR3 sequence: CARSLVLQGQHEQYF. CDR3 in DNA: TGTGCCAGAAGCTTGGTACTCCAGGGGCAGCACGAGCAGTACTTC.

Only a few counts were recorded for this clone. The V gene is TRBV7-2, the J gene TRBJ2-1; a possible D gene is TRBD1 (6 bases). Per the germline V gene, CDR1 is SGHTA and CDR2 is FQGNSA. Trimming removed 1 base at V and 7 bases at J, with 8 bases between. The CDR3 has 13 amino acids. Written as DNA, the CDR3 is TGTGCCAGCAGCTTAGGGACAGTGAATGAGCAGTTCTTC. This sequence encodes CASSLGTVNEQFF.

The chain combines TRBV5-1 with TRBJ1-6, with 8 nucleotides matching TRBD1. Germline V CDR1 and CDR2: SGHRS, YFSETQ. This CDR3 comprises 15 residues. Trimming took 0 bases from V and 7 from J; bases not matched to a gene: 3. Here the CDR3 reads CASSLGGQGNSPLHF. The CDR3 DNA is TGCGCCAGCAGCTTGGGAGGACAGGGCAATTCACCCCTCCACTTT.

The chain links TRBV6-1 to TRBJ1-1; D unclear. CDR3 length equals 13 residues. V shed 1 base and J shed 1 base, with 4 bases lying between them. Looked up from germline, CDR1 is MNHNS and CDR2 is SASEGT. The CDR3 spells CASSEVGNTEAFF. CDR3 in DNA: TGTGCCAGCAGTGAAGTCGGGAACACTGAAGCTTTCTTT.

The chain couples TRBV19 to TRBJ2-7; 7 bases align to TRBD1. Germline lookup yields CDR1 LNHDA and CDR2 SQIVND (reference sequence). The CDR3 has 16 amino acids. V shed 1 base and J 0 bases; nucleotides not matched to a gene: 6. The CDR3 here is CASSIAGTADSYEQYF. CDR3 DNA sequence: TGTGCCAGTAGTATAGCAGGGACAGCGGACTCCTACGAGCAGTACTTC.

The gene calls are TRBV19 and TRBJ2-3; D perhaps matches TRBD2 (7 bases). Germline V gene sequence: CDR1 LNHDA, CDR2 SQIVND (reference sequence). CDR3 size: 11 residues. Trimming left V 5 bases short and J 10 bases short, with 10 bases between. DNA of the CDR3: TGTGCCAGTAGTGGGGGGGCTTCGCAGTATTTT. It translates to CASSGGASQYF.

The V call is TRBV18, the J call TRBJ2-2; 9 bases are shared with TRBD1. The CDR3 spans 15 residues. Germline V gives CDR1 KGHSH, CDR2 LQKENI. The trim removed 3 bases at V and 8 bases at J, leaving 7 bases unmatched. The CDR3 coding sequence is TGTGCCAGCTCACCGTCGGGGACAGGGTCAGGGGAGCTGTTTTTT. Translating it yields CASSPSGTGSGELFF. Supplemented by reference TRBV18 and TRBJ2-2, the full variable domain reads NAGVMQNPRHLVRRRGQEARLRCSPMKGHSHVYWYRQLPEEGLKFMVYLQKENIIDESGMPKERFSAEFPKEGPSILRIQQVVRGDSAAYFCASSPSGTGSGELFFGEGSRLTVL.

The V call is TRBV5-1, the J call TRBJ2-1; 11 nucleotides line up with TRBD2. The V segment lost 9 bases and the J segment 9 bases; nucleotides outside the gene matches: 8. CDR3 length equals 13 residues. Germline-derived CDR1 and CDR2 are SGHRS and YFSETQ. This chain's CDR3 is CATSTSGDGEQFF. In DNA form, the CDR3 reads TGCGCCACCTCGACTAGCGGGGATGGTGAGCAGTTCTTC. The complete variable domain, with remaining parts taken from reference TRBV5-1 and TRBJ2-1, reads KAGVTQTPRYLIKTRGQQVTLSCSPISGHRSVSWYQQTPGQGLQFLFEYFSETQRNKGNFPGRFSGRQFSNSRSEMNVSTLELGDSALYLCATSTSGDGEQFFGPGTRLTVL.

This chain connects TRBV4-1 to TRBJ2-1, with 15 positions matching TRBD2. The CDR3 is 16 residues long. Germline values: CDR1 MGHRA, CDR2 YSYEKL. V shed 3 bases and J 7 bases; nucleotides not matched to a gene: 4. The CDR3 sequence is CASSHRTSGGGNEQFF. The CDR3 DNA is TGCGCCAGCAGCCACAGGACTAGCGGGGGGGGTAATGAGCAGTTCTTC.

This clone was seen more than once but under ten times. The chain combines TRBV7-6 with TRBJ2-5; perhaps TRBD2 as D (5 bases). The CDR3 loop spans 16 amino acids. V dropped 0 bases and J dropped 4 bases, with 15 bases sitting between them. CDR1 is SGHVS, CDR2 FNYEAQ, per germline. The CDR3 spells CASSLALGADGETQYF. The DNA of the CDR3 is TGTGCCAGCAGCTTAGCCCTTGGAGCGGACGGAGAGACCCAGTACTTC. The full variable domain, in which reference TRBV7-6 and TRBJ2-5 provide the parts outside the CDR3, is GAGVSQSPRYKVTKRGQDVALRCDPISGHVSLYWYRQALGQGPEFLTYFNYEAQQDKSGLPNDRFSAERPEGSISTLTIQRTEQRDSAMYRCASSLALGADGETQYFGPGTRLLVL.

V gene TRBV4-2 combines with J gene TRBJ1-4; D ambiguous. V dropped 0 bases and J dropped 2 bases, with 10 bases sitting between them. This CDR3 comprises 16 residues. The germline gives CDR1 LGHNA, CDR2 YNFKEQ. This CDR3 is CASSQERVLTNEKLFF. The CDR3 coding sequence is TGTGCCAGCAGCCAAGAGAGGGTATTGACTAATGAAAAACTGTTTTTT.

V and J are TRBV19 and TRBJ2-5; D perhaps matches TRBD2 (6 bases). Germline V CDR1 and CDR2: LNHDA, SQIVND (reference sequence). There are 15 residues in the CDR3. V gave up 3 bases and J gave up 2 bases, with 13 bases separating them. The CDR3 DNA is TGTGCCAGTAGTATCTCGGGACTTTTACAAGAGACCCAGTACTTC. Translation gives CASSISGLLQETQYF.

The CDR3 region is CASSLVMTSNEQYF. CDR3 sequence (DNA): TGTGCCAGCAGCTTAGTTATGACTAGCAACGAGCAGTACTTC. The chain links TRBV7-2 to TRBJ2-7, with 7 bases matching TRBD2. Trimming took 1 base from V and 5 from J; bases not matched to a gene: 5. This CDR3 contains 14 residues. Germline V gene lookup returns CDR1 SGHTA and CDR2 FQGNSA.

The V call is TRBV28, the J call TRBJ1-2, with 7 bases matching TRBD1. Germline-derived CDR1 and CDR2 are MDHEN and SYDVKM. The CDR3 totals 15 residues. The ends lost 6 bases at V and 0 bases at J; junction bases unmatched: 7. The CDR3 DNA reads as TGTGCCAGCAGGCTTCCAACAGGGGCTAACTATGGCTACACCTTC. The encoded protein is CASRLPTGANYGYTF.

The chain links TRBV7-9 to TRBJ1-1; D gene uncertain. V shed 5 bases and J shed 1 base, with 8 bases lying between them. Germline CDR1 reads SEHNR; CDR2 reads FQNEAQ (reference sequence). The CDR3 length is 13 residues. CDR3 DNA: TGTGCCAGCAGCCTTGACACGAACACTGAAGCTTTCTTT. Its translation is CASSLDTNTEAFF.

This chain links TRBV7-6 with TRBJ2-3; 7 nucleotides agree with TRBD1. The CDR3 runs 15 residues. Germline V gene data show CDR1 as SGHVS and CDR2 as FNYEAQ. J lost 2 bases, V lost 4 bases, and 6 bases had no gene match. CDR3 protein: CASSSGQPPTDTQYF. Written as DNA, the CDR3 is TGTGCCAGCAGCTCGGGACAGCCACCCACAGATACGCAGTATTTT.

Only one count was recorded for this clone. The CDR3 DNA follows: TGTGCCAGCAGCCTGCGGACAGTCCGAAACGGGGAGCTGTTTTTT. It translates to CASSLRTVRNGELFF. The V call is TRBV7-8, the J call TRBJ2-2; a weak D match, TRBD1 (6 bases). Germline V gene lookup returns CDR1 SGHVS and CDR2 FQNEAQ. The V gene lost 5 bases and the J gene lost 7 bases, with 17 bases spanning the gap. The CDR3 has 15 residues.

V gene TRBV7-2 combines with J gene TRBJ1-4; 9 bases are a match to TRBD1. The germline CDR1 and CDR2 sequences are SGHTA and FQGNSA. The ends lost 5 bases at V and 8 bases at J; junction bases unmatched: 6. The CDR3 has 14 amino acids. CDR3 residues: CASSPDRGGEKLFF. The CDR3 coding sequence is TGTGCCAGCAGCCCGGACAGGGGCGGGGAAAAACTGTTTTTT.

This rearrangement joins TRBV19 to TRBJ2-7, with TRBD2 matching over 7 bases. This CDR3 contains 15 residues. Germline V lookup: CDR1 LNHDA, CDR2 SQIVND (reference sequence). V lost 6 bases and J lost 7; bases outside the gene matches: 15. The CDR3 nucleotides are TGTGCCAGTAGCCTCCTAGCGGATGGAGGTAGGGAGCAGTACTTC. Translation gives CASSLLADGGREQYF.

J is TRBJ2-3 and V is TRBV5-1, with D unresolved. The CDR3 runs to 15 residues. Germline values: CDR1 SGHRS, CDR2 YFSETQ. With 0 bases removed from V and 4 bases from J, the gap between germline ends came to 12 bases. The CDR3 nucleotides are TGCGCCAGCAGCTTGGGAGAGGCCGTCCCAGATACGCAGTATTTT. As protein: CASSLGEAVPDTQYF. Drawing the rest from reference TRBV5-1 and TRBJ2-3, the complete variable domain is KAGVTQTPRYLIKTRGQQVTLSCSPISGHRSVSWYQQTPGQGLQFLFEYFSETQRNKGNFPGRFSGRQFSNSRSEMNVSTLELGDSALYLCASSLGEAVPDTQYFGPGTRLTVL.

The chain joins TRBV2 to TRBJ1-2; D is undetermined. CDR3 length: 13 residues. The V gene lost 2 bases and the J gene lost 0 bases, with 4 bases spanning the gap. Germline V gene lookup returns CDR1 SNHLY and CDR2 FYNNEI. CDR3 DNA sequence: TGTGCCAGCAGTGAAACATCTAACTATGGCTACACCTTC. This codes for CASSETSNYGYTF.

The chain links TRBV9 to TRBJ2-4, with 7 positions matching TRBD2. J gave up 1 base and V 0 bases, and 1 base lay outside the gene matches. Germline V lookup: CDR1 SGDLS, CDR2 YYNGEE. This CDR3 region has 15 residues. CDR3 loop: CASSVDGGAKNIQYF. The CDR3 DNA reads TGTGCCAGCAGCGTAGACGGGGGGGCCAAAAACATTCAGTACTTC.

The genes are TRBV2 and TRBJ1-2, with 7 bases lining up with TRBD1. V trimming: 6 bases; J trimming: 8 bases; junction bases outside the gene matches: 6. CDR3 length: 12 amino acids. From germline, CDR1 is SNHLY and CDR2 FYNNEI. The CDR3 reads CASRTGVEGYTF. The CDR3 DNA is TGTGCCAGCAGAACAGGGGTAGAGGGCTACACCTTC.

V and J are TRBV7-2 and TRBJ2-7, with D possibly matching TRBD1 (6 bases). Germline V lookup: CDR1 SGHTA, CDR2 FQGNSA. This CDR3 is 14 amino acids long. The V end lost 6 bases, the J end lost 1 base, and 13 bases lay between the germline ends. The CDR3 DNA reads TGTGCCAGCAGTCTACTCACAGGGTCCTACGAGCAGTACTTC. Its translation: CASSLLTGSYEQYF.

The chain employs TRBV18 and TRBJ2-5; no firm D call. Germline lookup yields CDR1 KGHSH and CDR2 LQKENI. V lost 3 bases and J lost 4, with 15 bases in between. The CDR3 loop spans 15 amino acids. This chain's CDR3 is CASSPSGLPGETQYF. The CDR3 DNA follows: TGTGCCAGCTCACCGAGTGGCCTCCCGGGAGAGACCCAGTACTTC.